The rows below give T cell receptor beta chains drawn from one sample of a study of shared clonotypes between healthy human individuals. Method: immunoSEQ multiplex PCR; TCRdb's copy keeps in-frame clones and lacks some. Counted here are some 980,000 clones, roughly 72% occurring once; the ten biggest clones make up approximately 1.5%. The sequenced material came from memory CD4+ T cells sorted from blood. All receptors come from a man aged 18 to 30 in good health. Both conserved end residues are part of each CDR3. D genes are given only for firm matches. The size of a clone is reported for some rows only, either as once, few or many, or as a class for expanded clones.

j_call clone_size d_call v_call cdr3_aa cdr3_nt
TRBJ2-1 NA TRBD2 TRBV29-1 CSGKGTSGSLNEQFF TGCAGCGGAAAGGGGACTAGCGGGAGTCTCAATGAGCAGTTCTTC
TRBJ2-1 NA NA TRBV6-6 CASSYSNDVEQFF TGTGCCAGCAGTTACTCGAACGATGTTGAGCAGTTCTTC
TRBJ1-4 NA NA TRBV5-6 CASSLVGANEKLFF TGTGCCAGCAGCTTGGTTGGGGCTAATGAAAAACTGTTTTTT
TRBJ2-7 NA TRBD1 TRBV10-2 CASSPGRGIGEQYF TGCGCCAGCAGCCCCGGCAGGGGGATTGGAGAGCAGTACTTC
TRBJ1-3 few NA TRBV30 CAWSTVRNTIYF TGTGCCTGGAGTACCGTCCGAAACACCATATATTTT
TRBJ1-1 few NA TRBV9 CASSVALDTEAFF TGTGCCAGCAGCGTAGCTCTAGACACTGAAGCTTTCTTT
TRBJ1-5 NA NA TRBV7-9 CASSRHPSGLEPQHF TGTGCCAGCAGCAGACATCCTTCGGGACTCGAGCCCCAGCATTTT
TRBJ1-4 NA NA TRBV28 CASSSQELNEKLFF TGTGCCAGCAGTTCACAGGAACTAAATGAAAAACTGTTTTTT
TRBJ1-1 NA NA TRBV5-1 CASSLGGLQNTEAFF TGCGCCAGCAGCTTGGGGGGACTCCAGAACACTGAAGCTTTCTTT
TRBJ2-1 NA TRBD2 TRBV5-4 CASSLPLAGTYNEQFF TGTGCCAGCAGCTTGCCTCTAGCGGGAACCTACAATGAGCAGTTCTTC
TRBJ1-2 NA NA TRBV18 CASSPLSTAEYYGYTF TGTGCCAGCTCCCCCCTATCGACAGCAGAGTACTATGGCTACACCTTC
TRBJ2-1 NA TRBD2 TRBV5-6 CASSSGRAGYNEQFF TGTGCCAGCAGCTCCGGGAGGGCTGGGTACAATGAGCAGTTCTTC
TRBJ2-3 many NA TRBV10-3 CAISDGLTDTQYF TGTGCCATCAGTGACGGGCTCACAGATACGCAGTATTTT
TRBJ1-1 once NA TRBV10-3 CAISEGDGATTEAFF TGTGCCATCAGTGAGGGGGACGGAGCCACCACTGAAGCTTTCTTT
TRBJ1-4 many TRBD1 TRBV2 CASSITGTVNEKLFF TGTGCCAGCAGCATAACCGGGACAGTTAATGAAAAACTGTTTTTT